This TCR beta chain was captured by sequencing in a study of sequential checkpoint blockade in melanoma. In the study overall: Maintenance nivolumab came after either treatment sequence.

This sample's treatment: randomized to nivolumab then ipilimumab (arm A) or the reverse (arm B). V lost 6 bases to trimming and J lost 8 bases, with 10 bases between them. The CDR3 is 11 residues long. Germline lookup yields CDR1 MNHEY and CDR2 SVGAGI. Libraries were prepared by immunoSEQ multiplex PCR; TCRdb keeps only in-frame clonotypes and omits some of them. The data contain 5,000 to 7,500 clones, approximately 51% of them singletons. The sample in question was CD8+ T cells sorted from blood (inferred from file names), obtained from a patient given nivolumab and ipilimumab in sequence. V is TRBV6-5 and J is TRBJ1-2, with a tentative D call TRBD1 (6 bases). The sequence was obtained from a human donor with melanoma. The chain's CDR3 is CASSVRGGYTF. CDR3 coding DNA: TGTGCCAGCAGCGTCAGGGGCGGCTACACCTTC.